A single sample gave rise to the 6 T cell receptor beta chains below, sequenced in a study of radiation and T cells in renal cell carcinoma. Described time point: blood 4 weeks post-SBRT, at nephrectomy. Stated treatment: 15 Gy SBRT to primary tumor, nephrectomy 4 weeks later. Sequenced by immunoSEQ multiplex PCR; TCRdb stores in-frame clones only, minus some. The repertoire includes about 73,000 clones, over 65% of them detected once, and 2.4% sits in the top ten. Sequenced material: blood, taken from a patient whose treatment included radiotherapy and nephrectomy. The receptor set was obtained from a woman aged 55-69 years with renal cell carcinoma.

The chain combines TRBV25-1 with TRBJ1-1; unclear D gene. V lost 7 bases to trimming and J lost 5 bases, with 8 bases between them. Germline V lookup: CDR1 MGHDK, CDR2 SYGVNS. The CDR3 is 11 residues long. CDR3 DNA: TGTGCCAGCACCCGGGGTACTGAAGCTTTCTTT. Amino acids: CASTRGTEAFF.

In this sample, this clone turned up a few times. This chain joins TRBV30 and TRBJ1-1, with unresolved D. Trimming stripped 2 bases from V and 6 bases from J, with 13 bases between. The CDR3 is made up of 13 amino acids. The V gene's germline CDR1 is GTSNPN and CDR2 SVGIG (reference sequence). The chain's CDR3 is CAWSSGPSAEAFF. The CDR3, as DNA: TGTGCCTGGAGTTCCGGCCCCAGCGCTGAAGCTTTCTTT. The entire variable domain, with the rest obtained from reference TRBV30 and TRBJ1-1, is as follows: SQTIHQWPATLVQPVGSPLSLECTVEGTSNPNLYWYRQAAGRGLQLLFYSVGIGQISSEVPQNLSASRPQDRQFILSSKKLLLSDSGFYLCAWSSGPSAEAFFGQGTRLTVV.

The chain employs TRBV19 and TRBJ1-1; no reliable D call. Looked up from germline, CDR1 is LNHDA and CDR2 is SQIVND (reference sequence). The CDR3 is made up of 13 amino acids. V lost 7 bases, J lost 0 bases, and 9 bases lay in between. The CDR3 nucleotides are TGTGCCAGTATCGATAATATGAACACTGAAGCTTTCTTT. Its translation is CASIDNMNTEAFF.

This chain links TRBV19 with TRBJ1-2, with TRBD1 identical over 7 bases. V lost 3 bases, J lost 9 bases, and 10 bases stayed unmatched. In germline, CDR1 is LNHDA, CDR2 SQIVND (reference sequence). The CDR3 spans 14 residues. CDR3 bases: TGTGCCAGTAGTATTTCGAGACAGGGCACGAGCTACACCTTC. It yields the protein CASSISRQGTSYTF. Filled out from reference TRBV19 and TRBJ1-2, the complete variable domain reads DGGITQSPKYLFRKEGQNVTLSCEQNLNHDAMYWYRQDPGQGLRLIYYSQIVNDFQKGDIAEGYSVSREKKESFPLTVTSAQKNPTAFYLCASSISRQGTSYTFGSGTRLTVV.

The chain carries TRBV6-1 and TRBJ2-1, with 11 nucleotides matching TRBD2. CDR3 length: 15 residues. V lost 5 bases, J lost 5 bases, and 5 bases stayed unmatched. Germline CDR1 reads MNHNS; CDR2 reads SASEGT. The CDR3 spells CASSLRLAGNNEQFF. The CDR3 DNA is TGTGCCAGCAGTTTGCGACTAGCGGGAAACAATGAGCAGTTCTTC.

The chain recombines TRBV4-2 with TRBJ2-1, with D maybe TRBD2 (6 bases). Per the germline V gene, CDR1 is LGHNA and CDR2 is YNFKEQ. Trimming cost V 0 bases and J 2 bases, with 8 bases left between them. CDR3 length: 15 residues. Here the CDR3 DNA reads TGTGCCAGCAGCCAAGACGGCGGGACCTACAATGAGCAGTTCTTC. Protein product: CASSQDGGTYNEQFF.